Below, 17 T cell receptor beta chains from the same sample are listed, as sequenced in a study of blood T cell repertoires in COVID-19 (TCRdb year 2020). The library was prepared using the immunoSEQ multiplex PCR assay. Held by TCRdb, this immuneACCESS table contains in-frame sequences only and omits some clones. Under half of the omission traces to an unresolved V gene where checked; the cause of the rest is unknown. The sample table shows under 250,000 clones, and 65% to 90% are seen once. 8.5% to 10% of the sample belongs to the ten largest clones. Input material: PBMCs or T cells enriched from blood (not recorded which). The source is a woman in her forties or fifties with acute COVID-19.

The genes are TRBV7-2 and TRBJ1-2, with D possibly matching TRBD1 (5 bases). The CDR3 contains 16 residues. The V and J ends lost 1 base and 2 bases respectively, with 14 bases between them. Looked up from germline, CDR1 is SGHTA and CDR2 is FQGNSA. This chain's CDR3 is CASSLVRLGLNYGYTF. The CDR3 DNA follows: TGTGCCAGCAGCTTAGTCCGGTTGGGACTAAACTATGGCTACACCTTC.

This rearrangement joins TRBV28 to TRBJ1-3, with 9 bases aligning to TRBD1. The germline V gene has CDR1 MDHEN and CDR2 SYDVKM. Trimming at V came to 0 bases and at J to 4 bases, leaving 4 bases not matched to a gene. The CDR3 is made up of 16 amino acids. CDR3: CASSLWGQGQGNTIYF. The CDR3 nucleotides read TGTGCCAGCAGTTTATGGGGACAGGGACAAGGAAACACCATATATTTT.

The chain links TRBV3-1 (or the pseudogene TRBV3-2) to TRBJ2-5; weak D call: TRBD1 (5 bases). Trimming took off 1 base at V and 4 bases at J, with 10 bases between the two ends. CDR3 length equals 14 residues. Germline V CDR1 and CDR2: LGHDT, YNNKEL (reference sequence). Written as DNA, the CDR3 is TGTGCCAGCAGCCAAGTTTCAGGGCGAGAGACCCAGTACTTC. As protein: CASSQVSGRETQYF.

This clone was observed a handful of times. This chain links TRBV7-8 with TRBJ1-2; 9 bases fit TRBD1. The J segment lost 3 bases and the V segment lost 7 bases, leaving 6 bases of the junction unmatched. Looked up from germline, CDR1 is SGHVS and CDR2 is FQNEAQ. CDR3 length equals 14 residues. The CDR3 reads CASTRRDRDYGYTF. The DNA for the CDR3 is TGTGCCAGCACCCGAAGGGACAGGGACTATGGCTACACCTTC.

V usage is TRBV5-1 and J usage is TRBJ1-1; TRBD1 agrees at 9 bases. The V gene end was trimmed by 8 bases and the J gene end by 0 bases; junction bases not matched to a gene: 11. CDR3 length equals 16 residues. Germline CDR1 and CDR2: SGHRS and YFSETQ. In DNA form, the CDR3 reads TGCGCCAGTCAGACAGGGGGACGATCCATGAACACTGAAGCTTTCTTT. It translates to CASQTGGRSMNTEAFF.

As DNA, the CDR3 is TGCGCCAGCAGCCAAGATTTCGGGTTAGCCAAAAACATTCAGTACTTC. This encodes CASSQDFGLAKNIQYF. This chain connects TRBV4-3 to TRBJ2-4; D gene ambiguous. V lost 0 bases and J lost 0, with 9 bases in between. CDR3 length equals 16 residues. Germline V gives CDR1 LGHNA, CDR2 YSLEER.

This chain joins TRBV5-1 and TRBJ1-1; 7 bases agree with TRBD1. This CDR3 contains 13 residues. Per the germline V gene, CDR1 is SGHRS and CDR2 is YFSETQ. V dropped 7 bases and J dropped 3; count of bases not matched to a gene: 6. The CDR3 loop reads CASARQGDTEAFF. DNA for the CDR3: TGCGCCAGCGCTCGCCAGGGGGACACTGAAGCTTTCTTT.

This chain uses TRBV4-1 with TRBJ1-5, with D unresolved. The CDR3 runs to 14 residues. Trimming cost V 1 base and J 3 bases, with 7 bases left between them. Germline CDR1 is MGHRA and CDR2 is YSYEKL. The CDR3 loop is CASSQGRVNQPQHF. The CDR3 region has the DNA TGCGCCAGCAGCCAAGGGAGGGTCAATCAGCCCCAGCATTTT.

This clone came up a few times. This sequence joins TRBV5-1 and TRBJ2-1, with 7 bases identical to TRBD2. Trimming took 4 bases from V and 4 from J; bases not matched to a gene: 8. The CDR3 has 15 amino acids. In germline, CDR1 is SGHRS, CDR2 YFSETQ. CDR3 sequence reads: CASSASGTTYNEQFF. In nucleotides, the CDR3 is TGCGCCAGCAGCGCCTCCGGGACTACTTACAATGAGCAGTTCTTC.

A few counts support this clone. Other DNA sequences from this sample encode an identical CDR3 as well. V gene TRBV18 combines with J gene TRBJ2-7; TRBD1 agrees at 9 bases. Trimming cost V 3 bases and J 4 bases; bases outside gene matches: 4. CDR3 length: 14 amino acids. Germline CDR1 KGHSH, CDR2 LQKENI. For the CDR3, the DNA is TGTGCCAGCTCACCCCGACAGGGGGTTTACGAGCAGTACTTC. Translated, it gives CASSPRQGVYEQYF.

This clone was detected many times. The gene calls are TRBV29-1 and TRBJ2-7, with 13 bases identical to TRBD2. V gave up 1 base and J gave up 3 bases; unmatched junction bases: 3. The CDR3 contains 15 residues. Per the germline V gene, CDR1 is SQVTM and CDR2 is ANQGSEA. The CDR3, as DNA: TGCAGCGTTGAAGGACTAGCGGGAGGCGGCTACGAGCAGTACTTC. Its protein product is CSVEGLAGGGYEQYF.

CDR3 DNA sequence: TGTGCCAGTAGAAGATCTACGGTCTCCTACAATGAGCAGTTCTTC. Its translation: CASRRSTVSYNEQFF. The chain links TRBV19 to TRBJ2-1; D uncertain. In germline, CDR1 is LNHDA, CDR2 SQIVND (reference sequence). This CDR3 is built from 15 residues. Deletions cut 6 bases from V and 0 bases from J, with 12 bases between.

The chain is built from TRBV9 and TRBJ2-2; 14 bases line up with TRBD2. V lost 4 bases to trimming and J lost 0 bases; unmatched junction nucleotides: 8. This CDR3 region has 19 residues. Germline CDR1 reads SGDLS; CDR2 reads YYNGEE. CDR3 DNA: TGTGCCAGCAGCCCAGGGACTAGCGGGAGACTATCGAACACCGGGGAGCTGTTTTTT. Its translation: CASSPGTSGRLSNTGELFF.

The V call is TRBV10-3, the J call TRBJ1-2; D may be TRBD1 (5 bases). Trimming pared 4 bases from V and 4 bases from J, leaving 10 bases between. Germline V gene sequence: CDR1 ENHRY, CDR2 SYGVKD. This CDR3 has 13 residues. CDR3 amino acids: CAISASQVYGYTF. In DNA, the CDR3 is TGTGCCATCAGTGCCTCACAGGTCTATGGCTACACCTTC.

The chain employs TRBV6-5 and TRBJ2-1, with a possible D match to TRBD1 (6 bases). Looked up from germline, CDR1 is MNHEY and CDR2 is SVGAGI. This CDR3 is built from 15 residues. Trimming left V 0 bases short and J 8 bases short, with 14 bases between. CDR3 in amino acids: CASSYSLQGVDEQFF. CDR3 coding DNA: TGTGCCAGCAGTTACTCGCTACAGGGAGTCGATGAGCAGTTCTTC.

This clone appeared a single time. The chain combines TRBV6-1 with TRBJ2-7; a possible D gene is TRBD1 (6 bases). The V end was cut by 1 base, the J end by 3 bases, with 10 bases between. The CDR3 runs to 14 residues. The V gene's germline CDR1 is MNHNS and CDR2 SASEGT. The CDR3 region is CASSEGPGDYEQYF. CDR3 sequence (DNA): TGTGCCAGCAGTGAAGGGCCAGGGGACTACGAGCAGTACTTC.

There are a few counts of this clone. The rearrangement links TRBV7-2 to TRBJ2-7; TRBD2 matches at 12 bases. V shed 0 bases, J shed 6 bases, and the junction held 6 bases outside the gene matches. The length of the CDR3 is 16 residues. Germline V gene lookup returns CDR1 SGHTA and CDR2 FQGNSA. This chain's CDR3 is CASSLATGLAGSEQYF. The CDR3 DNA sequence: TGTGCCAGCAGCTTAGCTACGGGACTAGCGGGCTCCGAGCAGTACTTC.